The text below deals with one T cell receptor beta chain. In this sample, this clonotype turned up many times. There is no known antigen for this receptor. No base quality information exists; no much larger clone differs at one position. Library method: 5' RACE. Sequencing was carried out with a NextSeq 500. The TCR library protocol attached a unique molecular identifier to each TCR cDNA molecule to allow correction of PCR and sequencing errors. As for the original processing: TCR identification, UMI-based error correction and CDR3 extraction were all carried out with Decombinator tools. Expanded TCRs were defined as those above a frequency of 2 per 1,000, corresponding to the top 1% of the tumor frequency distribution. Expanded tumor TCRs statistically deemed absent (corrected P<0.05) from at least one tumor region were classed as regional, and all other expanded tumor TCRs were classed as ubiquitous. Renyi diversity was calculated using the R vegan package after each repertoire was subsampled 100 times to 5,000 TCRs. CDR3 similarity networks were constructed using string-kernel similarity of amino acid triplets, with links drawn between CDR3s whose pairwise similarity was above 0.82. TCRdb took the public reads, trimmed them with fastp at Q25, ran MiXCR for clone calling and kept in-frame beta chains. Rows matching on CDR3 protein sequence are summarized as one entry with the most common DNA and genes. It is TCRdb's table, rather than the study itself, that gives the V and J calls and clone size. The sample profile shows about 14,000 distinct CDR3 sequences; 4.7% of them were found once. Approximately 20% of the sample is held by the ten biggest clonotypes.

What this sample's time point label stands for: sample taken at primary tumor resection. Donors were 65 to 85 patients with early-stage, untreated non-small cell lung cancer from the lung TRACERx cohort. Whole RNA extracted from tumor and nontumor lung tissue, or from cryopreserved PBMC samples, was used for TCR sequencing without cell sorting. Only patients for whom sufficient RNA was available from at least two tumor regions were selected for TCR sequencing. Before being selected, tumor and adjacent nontumor lung specimens were reviewed by a lung pathologist. The sample originates from a study of spatial heterogeneity in lung cancer (dated by TCRdb to between 2018 and 2021). With respect to the entire study: More beta-chain than alpha-chain transcripts were consistently detected, likely reflecting higher beta-chain transcript abundance. A strong correlation was found between TCR transcript counts in tumor regions and a T cell transcriptional module score from matched bulk RNA-seq. In the raw uncorrected reads, each unique combination of TCR and UMI appeared on average more than ten times. In non-small cell lung cancer, the study made a quantitative comparison of TCR alpha and beta repertoires among multiple tumor regions, matched nontumor lung and blood. Nonsynonymous mutation counts, determined by whole-exome sequencing of tumor tissue, were related to TCR repertoire features. At surgery, hundreds of tumor regions, 64 matched nontumor lung samples and fewer than 60 PBMC samples were TCR-sequenced for both alpha and beta chains. Study-wide conclusions, independent of this receptor: A correlation was observed between the number of expanded intratumoral alpha and beta TCRs and the tumor nonsynonymous mutation count. TCR-seq coverage of tumor T cells was estimated to be only approximately 7% for alpha chains and more than 11% for beta chains. Counts of ubiquitous and regional expanded TCRs correlated with counts of ubiquitous and regional nonsynonymous mutations, respectively. Additional single-cell paired TCR alpha and beta sequencing was considered necessary to confirm, at a functional level, the hypothesis that regional TCRs recognize regional mutations.

The material sequenced was lung tumor tissue, taken at surgery. The sequence was collected from a female donor with early-stage non-small cell lung cancer.

The sequenced DNA is TGTGCCACCAGTGAGGGACAGGGTTGGAACACTGAAGCTTTCTTT. Translated, it reads CATSEGQGWNTEAFF. This receptor chain uses TRBV24-1 and TRBJ1-1, with 9 bases in between that match TRBD1. CDR1 and CDR2 are read off the germline V gene as KGHDR and SFDVKD. Ends trimmed: V by 4 bases, J by 1 base; bases unmatched to a gene: 3. The CDR3 starts with the cysteine, ends with the phenylalanine, and has 15 residues. The DNA shown is the 45-base CDR3, in frame from base 1.